This T cell receptor beta chain was profiled in a study of shared clonotypes between healthy human individuals. General observations from the study: Estimated clonotype richness was generally higher in naive than memory subsets.

In this sample, this clone turned up once. The antigen is unknown. The CDR3 extends over 14 amino acids. The germline CDR1 and CDR2 sequences are MDHEN and SYDVKM. The V segment lost 2 bases and the J segment 7 bases; nucleotides outside the gene matches: 7. Original processing methods: In the immunoSEQ data, sequences were junction-only and lacked quality scores, so filtering differed. Clones were sequenced by immunoSEQ multiplex PCR, and TCRdb holds only the in-frame ones, with some missing. That table supplies the V and J calls and clone size; D and trimming were determined from the DNA. The table includes roughly 520,000 clones, 95% to 96% detected once.

The TCR sequence derives from a woman between 25 and 40 years old in good health. The sequencing sample was made of naive CD4+ T cells sorted from blood. Subset meaning: CD45RA+ positively selected. V and J are TRBV28 and TRBJ2-7; 8 bases are shared with TRBD1. DNA of the CDR3: TGTGCCAGCAGTTTAGGGTACAGGGGGGAAGAGCAGTACTTC. It specifies CASSLGYRGEEQYF.